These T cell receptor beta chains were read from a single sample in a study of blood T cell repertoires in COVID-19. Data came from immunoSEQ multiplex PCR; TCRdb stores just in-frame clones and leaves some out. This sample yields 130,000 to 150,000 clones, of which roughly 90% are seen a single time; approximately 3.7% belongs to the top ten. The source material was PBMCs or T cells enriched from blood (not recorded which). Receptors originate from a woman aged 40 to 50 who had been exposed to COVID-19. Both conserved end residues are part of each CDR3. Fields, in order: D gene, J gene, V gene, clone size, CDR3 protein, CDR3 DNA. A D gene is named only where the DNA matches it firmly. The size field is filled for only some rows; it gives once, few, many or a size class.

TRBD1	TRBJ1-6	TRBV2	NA	CASSRDRANSPLHF	TGTGCCAGCAGTCGCGACAGGGCCAATTCACCCCTCCACTTT
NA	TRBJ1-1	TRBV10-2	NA	CATRSGTLLSMNTEAFF	TGCGCCACCCGAAGCGGGACTCTTCTATCCATGAACACTGAAGCTTTCTTT
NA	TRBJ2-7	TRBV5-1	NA	CASSLAGASTNEQYF	TGCGCCAGCAGCTTGGCAGGGGCCAGTACCAACGAGCAGTACTTC
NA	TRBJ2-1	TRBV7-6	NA	CASSLRSAAAANEQFF	TGTGCCAGCAGCTTAAGATCGGCGGCGGCCGCCAATGAGCAGTTCTTC
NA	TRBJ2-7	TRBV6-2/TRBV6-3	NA	CASSSQLAGQNEQYF	TGTGCCAGCAGTTCCCAATTAGCGGGACAGAACGAGCAGTACTTC
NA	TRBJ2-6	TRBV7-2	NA	CASSVRSSGANVLTF	TGTGCCAGCAGCGTACGGAGCTCTGGGGCCAACGTCCTGACTTTC
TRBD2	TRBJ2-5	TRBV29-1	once	CSVEGLAEETQYF	TGCAGCGTTGAAGGTCTAGCGGAAGAGACCCAGTACTTC
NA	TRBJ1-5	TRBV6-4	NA	CASSEVRRGRNQPQHF	TGTGCCAGCAGTGAGGTACGCAGGGGTAGAAATCAGCCCCAGCATTTT
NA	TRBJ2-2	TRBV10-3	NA	CAIGLGTGELFF	TGTGCCATAGGACTGGGCACCGGGGAGCTGTTTTTT
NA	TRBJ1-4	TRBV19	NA	CASMKGANEKLFF	TGTGCCAGTATGAAGGGGGCTAATGAAAAACTGTTTTTT
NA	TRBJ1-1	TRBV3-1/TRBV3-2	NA	CASSHPYEAEAFF	TGTGCCAGCAGCCATCCTTATGAGGCTGAAGCTTTCTTT
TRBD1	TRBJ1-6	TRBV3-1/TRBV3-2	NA	CASSQRRGTGHNSPLHF	TGTGCCAGCAGCCAACGTCGCGGGACAGGCCATAATTCACCCCTCCACTTT
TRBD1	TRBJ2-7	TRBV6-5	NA	CASSYSGTDDHGQYF	TGTGCCAGCAGTTACTCTGGGACAGACGATCATGGGCAGTACTTC
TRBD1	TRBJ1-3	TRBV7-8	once	CASSLTQGATGNTIYF	TGTGCCAGCAGCTTAACCCAGGGGGCTACTGGAAACACCATATATTTT
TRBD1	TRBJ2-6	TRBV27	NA	CASRPQGASSGANVLTF	TGTGCCAGCAGACCACAGGGGGCGAGCTCTGGGGCCAACGTCCTGACTTTC
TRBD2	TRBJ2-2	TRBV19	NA	CASSPLLAGWTGELFF	TGTGCCAGTAGTCCCCTCCTAGCGGGGTGGACCGGGGAGCTGTTTTTT
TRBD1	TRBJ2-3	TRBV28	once	CASSPSGQGADTQYF	TGTGCCAGCAGCCCCTCGGGACAGGGAGCAGATACGCAGTATTTT
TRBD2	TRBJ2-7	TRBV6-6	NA	CASSQLAGLYEQYF	TGTGCCAGCAGCCAACTAGCGGGGCTCTACGAGCAGTACTTC
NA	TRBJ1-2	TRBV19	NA	CASSNRDYGYTF	TGTGCCAGTAGTAACAGGGACTATGGCTACACCTTC
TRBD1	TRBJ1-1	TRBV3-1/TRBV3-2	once	CASSPGTGGDTEAFF	TGTGCCAGCAGCCCTGGGACAGGGGGGGACACTGAAGCTTTCTTT
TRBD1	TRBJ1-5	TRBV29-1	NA	CSARTGGDQPQHF	TGCAGCGCCCGGACAGGGGGGGATCAGCCCCAGCATTTT
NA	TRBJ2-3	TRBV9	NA	CASSAGLSGTDTQYF	TGTGCCAGCAGTGCCGGGTTAAGCGGAACAGATACGCAGTATTTT
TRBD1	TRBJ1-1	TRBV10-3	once	CALDRGLMNTEAFF	TGTGCCTTAGACAGGGGGCTAATGAACACTGAAGCTTTCTTT
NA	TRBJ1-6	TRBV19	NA	CASSTGHQTPLHF	TGTGCCAGTAGTACGGGACATCAGACACCCCTCCACTTT
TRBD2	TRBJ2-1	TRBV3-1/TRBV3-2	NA	CASSLGTSGLNEQFF	TGTGCCAGCAGCCTCGGGACTAGCGGGCTAAATGAGCAGTTCTTC
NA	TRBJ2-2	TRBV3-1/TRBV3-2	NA	CASSPLSPPGELFF	TGTGCCAGCAGCCCGTTATCCCCCCCCGGGGAGCTGTTTTTT
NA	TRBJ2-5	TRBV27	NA	CASSLSGGQETQYF	TGTGCCAGCAGTTTATCGGGGGGTCAGGAGACCCAGTACTTC
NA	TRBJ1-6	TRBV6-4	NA	CASSVTADFSPLHF	TGTGCCAGCAGTGTAACAGCAGATTTTTCACCCCTCCACTTT
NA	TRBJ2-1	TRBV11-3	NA	CASSPYRAYNEQFF	TGTGCCAGCAGCCCATACAGGGCCTACAATGAGCAGTTCTTC
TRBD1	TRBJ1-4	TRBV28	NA	CASSLRGTGEEKLFF	TGTGCCAGCAGTTTACGGGGGACAGGGGAAGAAAAACTGTTTTTT
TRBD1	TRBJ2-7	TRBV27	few	CASSLNFGGQGYSYEQYF	TGTGCCAGCAGTTTAAACTTTGGGGGACAGGGGTACTCCTACGAGCAGTACTTC
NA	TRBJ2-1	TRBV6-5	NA	CASSPWEGAYNEQFF	TGTGCCAGCAGCCCCTGGGAGGGGGCCTACAATGAGCAGTTCTTC
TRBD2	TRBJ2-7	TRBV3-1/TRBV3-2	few	CASSQGIGGVYEQYF	TGTGCCAGCAGCCAAGGAATCGGGGGGGTCTACGAGCAGTACTTC
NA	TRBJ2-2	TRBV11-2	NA	CASSEAGELFF	TGTGCCAGCTCGGAGGCCGGGGAGCTGTTTTTT
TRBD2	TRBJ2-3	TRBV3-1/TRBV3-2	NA	CASSRRQRGASDTQYF	TGTGCCAGCAGCCGGCGCCAGCGGGGGGCCTCAGATACGCAGTATTTT
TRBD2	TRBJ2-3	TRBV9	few	CASTPGTSGDTQYF	TGTGCCAGCACTCCCGGGACTAGCGGAGACACGCAGTATTTT
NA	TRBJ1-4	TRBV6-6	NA	CASSSALSGEKLFF	TGTGCCAGCAGTTCCGCTTTATCGGGGGAAAAACTGTTTTTT
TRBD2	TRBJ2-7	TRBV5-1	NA	CASTNQRGYEQYF	TGCGCCAGCACGAACCAGCGGGGCTACGAGCAGTACTTC
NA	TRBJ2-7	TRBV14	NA	CASSQDRASYEQYF	TGTGCCAGCAGCCAAGACAGGGCTTCCTACGAGCAGTACTTC
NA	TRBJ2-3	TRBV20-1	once	CSAYRGDTQYF	TGCAGTGCTTACCGGGGAGATACGCAGTATTTT
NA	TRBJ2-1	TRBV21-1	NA	CASSKEGDFCSYNEQFF	TGTGCCAGCAGCAAAGAGGGAGACTTCTGCTCCTACAATGAGCAGTTCTTC
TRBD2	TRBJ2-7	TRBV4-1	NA	CASSQASGSSYEQYF	TGCGCCAGCAGCCAAGCAAGCGGGAGCTCCTACGAGCAGTACTTC
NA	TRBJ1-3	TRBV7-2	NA	CASSYPGANTIYF	TGTGCCAGCAGCTACCCAGGGGCCAACACCATATATTTT
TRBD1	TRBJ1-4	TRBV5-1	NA	CASSLGDRDNEKLFF	TGCGCCAGCAGCTTGGGGGACAGGGATAATGAAAAACTGTTTTTT
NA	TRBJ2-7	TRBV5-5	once	CASSPAYEQYF	TGTGCCAGCAGCCCCGCCTACGAGCAGTACTTC
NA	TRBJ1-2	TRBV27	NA	CASSSPGEGYTF	TGTGCCAGCAGTTCTCCAGGGGAGGGCTACACCTTC
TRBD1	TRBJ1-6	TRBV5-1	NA	CASSLDTGDISPLHF	TGCGCCAGCAGCTTGGATACAGGGGATATCTCACCCCTCCACTTT
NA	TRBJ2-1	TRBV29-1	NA	CSVGALYNEQFF	TGCAGCGTTGGGGCCTTGTACAATGAGCAGTTCTTC
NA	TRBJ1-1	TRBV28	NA	CASSLWGREGDTEAFF	TGTGCCAGCAGTTTATGGGGCAGGGAGGGGGACACTGAAGCTTTCTTT
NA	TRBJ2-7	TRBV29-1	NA	CSVAPTGDEQYF	TGCAGCGTTGCCCCTACGGGAGACGAGCAGTACTTC
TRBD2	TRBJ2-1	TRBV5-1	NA	CASSPAGLAGGEQFF	TGCGCCAGCAGCCCCGCCGGGCTAGCGGGGGGAGAGCAGTTCTTC
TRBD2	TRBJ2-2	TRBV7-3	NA	CASSLVAGNSGELFF	TGTGCCAGCAGCCTAGTAGCGGGGAATAGCGGGGAGCTGTTTTTT
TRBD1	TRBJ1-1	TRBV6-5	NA	CASSKRQGNTEAFF	TGTGCCAGCAGTAAAAGACAGGGGAACACTGAAGCTTTCTTT
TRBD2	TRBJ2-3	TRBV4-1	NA	CASSQERTSGVSSTDTQYF	TGCGCCAGCAGCCAAGAGAGGACTAGCGGGGTCTCTAGCACAGATACGCAGTATTTT
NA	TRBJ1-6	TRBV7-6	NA	CASSISGSNSPLHF	TGTGCCAGCAGCATCTCGGGGAGTAATTCACCCCTCCACTTT
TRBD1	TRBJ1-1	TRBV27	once	CASSFKTTGRRAEAFF	TGTGCCAGCAGTTTCAAGACGACAGGGAGGAGAGCTGAAGCTTTCTTT
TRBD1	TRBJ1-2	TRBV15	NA	CATSRGRRGPWGGYTF	TGTGCCACCAGCAGAGGGCGCAGGGGGCCTTGGGGTGGCTACACCTTC